This T cell receptor beta chain was sequenced during a study of T-cell memory formation after mild COVID-19. CDR1 and CDR2 (germline): LGHDT, YNNKEL (reference sequence). V lost 3 bases and J lost 1, with 12 bases in between. The CDR3 is 15 residues long. TCRdb processed the 5' RACE reads anew with MiXCR; each CDR3 protein has one entry. The table lists around 340,000 distinct CDR3 sequences, around 15% of them singletons. Only a few counts were recorded for this clonotype. The chain employs TRBV3-1 and TRBJ2-5; D is perhaps TRBD1 (6 bases). This receptor was identified in a man younger than 30 who had mild COVID-19 (a few samples of this study predate the infection). Cell type and time point are not known. Sequenced: PBMCs or a T cell subset sorted from them (not recorded which). Here the CDR3 DNA reads TGTGCCAGCAGCCATCTGGACAGTACCCAAGAGACCCAGTACTTC. It specifies CASSHLDSTQETQYF.